A selection of T cell receptor beta chains follows, all from one sample in a study of shared clonotypes between healthy human individuals. Sequencing was performed with immunoSEQ multiplex PCR; in TCRdb, only in-frame clones are kept and a portion is missing. The table shows about 820,000 clones, with around 93% occurring only once. The source material was naive CD8+ T cells sorted from blood. The source is a man younger than 40 in good health. Both conserved end residues are part of each CDR3. D genes are given only for firm matches.

cdr3_nt cdr3_aa j_call d_call v_call
TGTGCCAGCAGTTTCCGGGAACAGGGGGCTTCTGGCTACACCTTC CASSFREQGASGYTF TRBJ1-2 TRBD1 TRBV28
TGTGCCAGCAGCCCAGAGGGCACTAGCGGGAACAATGAGCAGTTCTTC CASSPEGTSGNNEQFF TRBJ2-1 TRBD2 TRBV7-3
TGTGCCAGCAGTTTAACCGGGACGAACACTGAAGCTTTCTTT CASSLTGTNTEAFF TRBJ1-1 NA TRBV28
TGTGCCAGCTCACCTTCTAGCGGGCTAGGAGATACGCAGTATTTT CASSPSSGLGDTQYF TRBJ2-3 TRBD2 TRBV18
TGTGCCAGCAGTTTTTCCATCTCCCGGGACGAAAATGAAAAACTGTTTTTT CASSFSISRDENEKLFF TRBJ1-4 NA TRBV28
TGTGCCACCGCCCCGCGAAGTGGCCCCGGGGAGACCCAGTACTTC CATAPRSGPGETQYF TRBJ2-5 NA TRBV15
TGTGCCTGGAATTATGTTCTGGCAGATACGCAGTATTTT CAWNYVLADTQYF TRBJ2-3 NA TRBV30
TGTGCCAGCAGCTCAGAGAGCTCCTACGAGCAGTACTTC CASSSESSYEQYF TRBJ2-7 NA TRBV7-9
TGTGCCAGCAGCTTACCTGCGAGGACTAGCGGGAAAAGATACGAGCAGTACTTC CASSLPARTSGKRYEQYF TRBJ2-7 TRBD2 TRBV7-8
TGCAGCCTCGGAGAGGAGGGTGAAGCTTTCTTT CSLGEEGEAFF TRBJ1-1 NA TRBV29-1
TGTGCCAGCAGCTTGGGTCTCGTGAACACCGGGGAGCTGTTTTTT CASSLGLVNTGELFF TRBJ2-2 NA TRBV5-4
TGTGCCAGCAGCCAAGACAGATTTTCCGGGGAGCTGTTTTTT CASSQDRFSGELFF TRBJ2-2 NA TRBV28
TGTGCCAGCAGCTTTTTCGAGACAGGGGTCTACGAGCAGTACTTC CASSFFETGVYEQYF TRBJ2-7 TRBD1 TRBV7-9
TGTGCCAGCGGAAACGAGGAAGACAGGGCCTTCAATCAGCCCCAGCATTTT CASGNEEDRAFNQPQHF TRBJ1-5 TRBD1 TRBV7-2
TGTGCCAGCAGTAACCGTGGGAATATCCCAGATACGCAGTATTTT CASSNRGNIPDTQYF TRBJ2-3 NA TRBV2
TGTGCCAGCAGCCTCCGGTTGGAATTCTATGGCTACACCTTC CASSLRLEFYGYTF TRBJ1-2 NA TRBV6-5
TGTGCCAGCAACTTGAGGGGGGGTATCGATCACTATGGCTACACCTTC CASNLRGGIDHYGYTF TRBJ1-2 NA TRBV5-5
TGTGCCAGCAGTGCCACCTTCAATGAAAAACTGTTTTTT CASSATFNEKLFF TRBJ1-4 NA TRBV25-1